Reported below is one T cell receptor (beta chain). This entry is derived from a study of blood T cell repertoires in COVID-19. Turning to the study itself: Specimens from acute and convalescent COVID-19 originated in the United States, Italy and Spain. T cells, B-cell-depleted T cells, or PBMCs provided the cDNA or gDNA that served as material.

Authors' analysis steps: The authors estimated nucleated cell counts from reference gene primer amplification. The data were produced by immunoSEQ multiplex PCR, yet TCRdb's version contains in-frame clones alone and is incomplete. The DNA was the basis for D and trimming; V, J and clone size are from that table. The sample has 250,000 to 350,000 clones, more than 80% seen once. Trimming pared 1 base from V and 10 bases from J, leaving 13 bases between. CDR3 length equals 13 residues. Germline CDR1 LNHNV, CDR2 YYDKDF (reference sequence). The TCR sequence derives from a man younger than 35 who had recovered from COVID-19. Sequenced material: peripheral blood. This chain joins TRBV15 and TRBJ1-1, with D unresolved. Here the CDR3 reads CATSRVAGIGAFF. DNA for the CDR3: TGTGCCACCAGCAGAGTGGCGGGTATAGGAGCTTTCTTT.